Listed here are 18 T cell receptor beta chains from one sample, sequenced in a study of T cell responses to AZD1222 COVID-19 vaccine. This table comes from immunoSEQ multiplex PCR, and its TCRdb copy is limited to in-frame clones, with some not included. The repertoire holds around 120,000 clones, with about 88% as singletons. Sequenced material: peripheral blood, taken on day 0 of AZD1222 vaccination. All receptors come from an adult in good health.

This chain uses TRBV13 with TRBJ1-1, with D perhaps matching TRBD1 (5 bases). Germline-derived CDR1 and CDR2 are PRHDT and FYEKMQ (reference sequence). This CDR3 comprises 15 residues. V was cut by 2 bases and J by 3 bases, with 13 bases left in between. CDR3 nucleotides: TGTGCCAGCAGCTTACCAAGGGGCGCGGACACTGAAGCTTTCTTT. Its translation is CASSLPRGADTEAFF.

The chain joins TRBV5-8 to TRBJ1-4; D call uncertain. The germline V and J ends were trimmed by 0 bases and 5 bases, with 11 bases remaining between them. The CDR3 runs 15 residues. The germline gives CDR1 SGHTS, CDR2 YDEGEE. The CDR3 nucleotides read TGTGCCAGCAGCTTGGGAGCGGAACCCAATGAAAAACTGTTTTTT. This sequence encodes CASSLGAEPNEKLFF.

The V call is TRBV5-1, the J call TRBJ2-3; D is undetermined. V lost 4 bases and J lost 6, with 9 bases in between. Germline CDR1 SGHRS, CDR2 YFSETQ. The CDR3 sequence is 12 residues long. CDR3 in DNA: TGCGCCAGCAGCCCAGAGCTGGATACGCAGTATTTT. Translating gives CASSPELDTQYF.

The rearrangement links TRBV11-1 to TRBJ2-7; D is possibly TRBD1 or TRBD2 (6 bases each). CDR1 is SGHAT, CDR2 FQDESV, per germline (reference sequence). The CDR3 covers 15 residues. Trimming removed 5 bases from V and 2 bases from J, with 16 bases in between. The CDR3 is CASSPRGTYTYEQYF. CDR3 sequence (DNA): TGTGCCAGCAGCCCAAGGGGGACTTATACCTACGAGCAGTACTTC.

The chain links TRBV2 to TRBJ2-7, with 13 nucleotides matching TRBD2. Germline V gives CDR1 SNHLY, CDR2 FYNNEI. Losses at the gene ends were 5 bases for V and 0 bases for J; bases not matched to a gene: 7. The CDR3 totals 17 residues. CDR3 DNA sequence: TGTGCCAGCAGTATACTAGCGGGGGGGCCTAGCTCCTACGAGCAGTACTTC. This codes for CASSILAGGPSSYEQYF.

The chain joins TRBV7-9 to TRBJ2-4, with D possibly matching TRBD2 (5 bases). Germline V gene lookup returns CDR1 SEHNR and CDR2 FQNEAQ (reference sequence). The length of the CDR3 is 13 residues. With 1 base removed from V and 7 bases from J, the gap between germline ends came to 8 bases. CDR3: CASSLVEGNIQYF. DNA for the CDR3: TGTGCCAGCAGCTTAGTAGAGGGTAACATTCAGTACTTC.

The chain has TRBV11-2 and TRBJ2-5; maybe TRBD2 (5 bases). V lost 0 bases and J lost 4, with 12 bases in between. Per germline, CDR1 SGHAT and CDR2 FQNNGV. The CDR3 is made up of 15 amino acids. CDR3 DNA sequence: TGTGCCAGCAGCTTAGAGGGCGGGCTGTTAGAGACCCAGTACTTC. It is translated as CASSLEGGLLETQYF.

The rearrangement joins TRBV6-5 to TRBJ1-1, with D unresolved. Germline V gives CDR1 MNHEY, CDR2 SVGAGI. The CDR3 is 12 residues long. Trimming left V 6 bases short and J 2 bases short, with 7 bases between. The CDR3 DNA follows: TGTGCCAGCAGCGCACGAAACACTGAAGCTTTCTTT. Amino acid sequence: CASSARNTEAFF.

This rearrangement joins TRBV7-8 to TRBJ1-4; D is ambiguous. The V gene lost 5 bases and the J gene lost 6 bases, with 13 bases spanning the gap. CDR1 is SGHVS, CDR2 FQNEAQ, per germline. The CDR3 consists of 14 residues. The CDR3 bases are TGTGCCAGCAGCACACCGGGGTGGGATGAAAAACTGTTTTTT. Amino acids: CASSTPGWDEKLFF.

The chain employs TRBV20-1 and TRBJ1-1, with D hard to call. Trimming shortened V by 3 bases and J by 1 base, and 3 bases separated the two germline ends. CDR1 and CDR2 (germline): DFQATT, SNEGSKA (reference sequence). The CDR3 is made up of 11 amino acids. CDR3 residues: CSASENTEAFF. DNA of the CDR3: TGCAGTGCTAGCGAGAACACTGAAGCTTTCTTT.

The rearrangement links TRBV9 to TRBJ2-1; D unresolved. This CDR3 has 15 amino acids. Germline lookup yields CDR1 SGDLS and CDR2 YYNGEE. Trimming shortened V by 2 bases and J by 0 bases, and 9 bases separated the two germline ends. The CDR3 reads CASSVALSSYNEQFF. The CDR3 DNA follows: TGTGCCAGCAGCGTGGCCCTCAGCTCCTACAATGAGCAGTTCTTC.

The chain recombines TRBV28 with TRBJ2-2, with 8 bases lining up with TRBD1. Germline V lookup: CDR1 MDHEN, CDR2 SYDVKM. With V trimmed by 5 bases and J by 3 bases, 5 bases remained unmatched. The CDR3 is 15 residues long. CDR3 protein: CASSPMDRDTGELFF. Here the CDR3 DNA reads TGTGCCAGCAGTCCGATGGACAGGGACACCGGGGAGCTGTTTTTT.

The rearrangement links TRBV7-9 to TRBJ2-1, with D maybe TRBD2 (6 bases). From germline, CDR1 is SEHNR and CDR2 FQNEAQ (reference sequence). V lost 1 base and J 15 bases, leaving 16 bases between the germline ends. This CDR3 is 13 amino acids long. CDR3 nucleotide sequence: TGTGCCAGCAGCTTAGTGCGGGACTCCCCTTCGTTCTTC. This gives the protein CASSLVRDSPSFF.

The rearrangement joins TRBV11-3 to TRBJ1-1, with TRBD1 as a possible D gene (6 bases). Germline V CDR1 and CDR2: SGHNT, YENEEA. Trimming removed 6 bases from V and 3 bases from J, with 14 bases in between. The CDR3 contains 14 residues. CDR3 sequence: CASRPGEGDTEAFF. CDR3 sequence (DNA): TGTGCCAGCAGGCCCGGTGAGGGGGACACTGAAGCTTTCTTT.

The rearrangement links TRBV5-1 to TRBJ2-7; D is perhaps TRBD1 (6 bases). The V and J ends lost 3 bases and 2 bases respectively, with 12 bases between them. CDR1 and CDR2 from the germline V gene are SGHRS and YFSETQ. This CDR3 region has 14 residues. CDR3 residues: CASSSTGTTYEQYF. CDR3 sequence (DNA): TGCGCCAGCAGCTCCACAGGGACCACCTACGAGCAGTACTTC.

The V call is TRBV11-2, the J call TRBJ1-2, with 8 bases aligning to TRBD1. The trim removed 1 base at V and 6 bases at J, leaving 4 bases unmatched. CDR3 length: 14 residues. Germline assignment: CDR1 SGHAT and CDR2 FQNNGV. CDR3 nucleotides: TGTGCCAGCAGCTTAGGGGCAGGGGGCCATGGCTACACCTTC. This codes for CASSLGAGGHGYTF.

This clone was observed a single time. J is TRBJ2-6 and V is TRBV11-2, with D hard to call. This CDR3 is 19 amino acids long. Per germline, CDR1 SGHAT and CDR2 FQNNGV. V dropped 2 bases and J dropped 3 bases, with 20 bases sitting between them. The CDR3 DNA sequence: TGTGCCAGCAGCTTATTTCCGGTGGACGACGCAAGTGGGGCCAACGTCCTGACTTTC. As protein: CASSLFPVDDASGANVLTF.

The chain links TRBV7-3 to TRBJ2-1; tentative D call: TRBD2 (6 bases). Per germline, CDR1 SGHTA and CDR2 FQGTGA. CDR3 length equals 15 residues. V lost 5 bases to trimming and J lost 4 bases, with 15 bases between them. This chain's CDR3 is CASSQRGLSYNEQFF. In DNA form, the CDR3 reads TGTGCCAGCAGCCAACGGGGACTTTCATACAATGAGCAGTTCTTC.